This T cell receptor (beta chain) was sequenced in a study of CD8 T cells in ankylosing spondylitis. It was by quantitative 5'-RACE with molecular barcodes that TCR beta libraries were made. TCRdb passed the 5' RACE reads through MiXCR, listing each CDR3 protein once. The sample holds about 360,000 distinct CDR3 sequences, about 15% seen once. Study-wide results and caveats: In ankylosing spondylitis patients, matched synovial fluid reportedly showed significant enrichment of disease-linked clones.

Germline V CDR1 and CDR2: SEHNR, FQNEAQ (reference sequence). V shed 5 bases and J 4 bases; nucleotides not matched to a gene: 5. The CDR3 covers 14 residues. With regard to this clonotype: Its antigen is undetermined.

This sequence originates from a male donor with ankylosing spondylitis or in good health (not recorded which). Sequencing was performed on blood, either unsorted or a sorted T cell fraction (not recorded which). This chain connects TRBV7-9 to TRBJ2-1; 7 nucleotides align to TRBD1. Here the CDR3 DNA reads TGTGCCAGCAGCCGACCGGGACAGTACAATGAGCAGTTCTTC. It specifies CASSRPGQYNEQFF. The full variable domain, with the rest looked up from reference TRBV7-9 and TRBJ2-1, is DTGVSQNPRHKITKRGQNVTFRCDPISEHNRLYWYRQTLGQGPEFLTYFQNEAQLEKSRLLSDRFSAERPKGSFSTLEIQRTEQGDSAMYLCASSRPGQYNEQFFGPGTRLTVL.